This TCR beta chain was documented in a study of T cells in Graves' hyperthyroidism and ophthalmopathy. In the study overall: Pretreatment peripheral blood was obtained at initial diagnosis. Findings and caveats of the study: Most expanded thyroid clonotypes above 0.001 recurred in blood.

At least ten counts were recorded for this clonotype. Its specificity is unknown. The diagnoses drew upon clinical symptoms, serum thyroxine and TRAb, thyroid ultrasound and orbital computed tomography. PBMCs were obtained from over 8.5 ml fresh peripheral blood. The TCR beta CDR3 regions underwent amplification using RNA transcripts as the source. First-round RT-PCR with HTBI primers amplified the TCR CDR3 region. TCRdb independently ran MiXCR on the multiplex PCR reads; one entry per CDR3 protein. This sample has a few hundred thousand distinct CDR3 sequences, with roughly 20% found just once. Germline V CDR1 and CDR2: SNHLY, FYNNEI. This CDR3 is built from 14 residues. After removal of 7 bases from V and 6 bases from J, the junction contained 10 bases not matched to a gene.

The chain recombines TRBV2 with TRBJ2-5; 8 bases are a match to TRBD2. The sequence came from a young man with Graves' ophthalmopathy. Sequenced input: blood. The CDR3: CASTPSTSVKTQYF. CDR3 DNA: TGTGCCAGCACCCCCTCGACTAGCGTGAAGACCCAGTACTTC.